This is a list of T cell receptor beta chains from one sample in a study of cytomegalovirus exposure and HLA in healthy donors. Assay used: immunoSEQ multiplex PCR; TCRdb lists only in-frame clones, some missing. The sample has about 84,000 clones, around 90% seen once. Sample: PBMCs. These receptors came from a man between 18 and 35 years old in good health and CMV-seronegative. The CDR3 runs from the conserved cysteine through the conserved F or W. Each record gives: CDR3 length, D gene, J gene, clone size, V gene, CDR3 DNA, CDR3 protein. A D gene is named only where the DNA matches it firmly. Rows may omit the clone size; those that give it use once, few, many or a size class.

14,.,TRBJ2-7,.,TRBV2,TGTGCCAGCAGTGTTGGCAGGGCCCCTTACGAGCAGTACTTC,CASSVGRAPYEQYF
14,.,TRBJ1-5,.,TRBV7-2,TGTGCCAGCAGCATGACGGGGACTAATCAGCCCCAGCATTTT,CASSMTGTNQPQHF
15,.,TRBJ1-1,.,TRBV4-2,TGTGCCAGCAGCCGTTCGGACAGCTCCAACACTGAAGCTTTCTTT,CASSRSDSSNTEAFF
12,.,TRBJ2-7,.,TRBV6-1,TGTGCCAGCAGATACAGCTCCTACGAGCAGTACTTC,CASRYSSYEQYF
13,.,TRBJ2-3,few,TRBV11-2,TGTGCCAGCAGCTCTCGGACAGAATATACGCAGTATTTT,CASSSRTEYTQYF
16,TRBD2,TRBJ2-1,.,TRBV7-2,TGTGCCAGCAGCTTTCAGGGGACTAGCGGGAACAATGAGCAGTTCTTC,CASSFQGTSGNNEQFF
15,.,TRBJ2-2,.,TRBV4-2,TGTGCCAGCAGCCCAGTGCCAGCGAACACCGGGGAGCTGTTTTTT,CASSPVPANTGELFF
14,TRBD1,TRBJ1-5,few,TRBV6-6,TGTGCCAGCAGTCTGGACAGGGGGAATCAGCCCCAGCATTTT,CASSLDRGNQPQHF
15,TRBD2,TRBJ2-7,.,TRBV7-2,TGTGCCAGCAGCGGTACTAGCGCGGCGTACTACGAGCAGTACTTC,CASSGTSAAYYEQYF
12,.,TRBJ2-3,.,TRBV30,TGTGCCTACTCCAGGGCCGGTGATACGCAGTATTTT,CAYSRAGDTQYF
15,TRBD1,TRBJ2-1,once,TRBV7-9,TGTTCCAGCAGCCCTGGGACAGGGGATACTAGTGAGCAGTTCTTC,CSSSPGTGDTSEQFF
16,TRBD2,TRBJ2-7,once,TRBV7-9,TGTGCCAGCAGCCGATCACCCTCTAGCGGTTCGTACGAGCAGTACTTC,CASSRSPSSGSYEQYF
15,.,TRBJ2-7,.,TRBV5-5,TGTGCCTCCACTGGTGGGGGGATGTGGTCCTACGAGCAGTACTTC,CASTGGGMWSYEQYF
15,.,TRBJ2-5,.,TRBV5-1,TGCGCCAGCAGCTTGACCTCTCAGGGGCAAGAGACCCAGTACTTC,CASSLTSQGQETQYF
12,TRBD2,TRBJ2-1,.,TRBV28,TGTGCCAGCAGGGCTAGCGGGAATGAGCAGTTCTTC,CASRASGNEQFF
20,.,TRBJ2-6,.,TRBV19,TGTGCCAGTAGCATACACCCGCCCACCATCGACAGCTCTGGGGCCAACGTCCTGACTTTC,CASSIHPPTIDSSGANVLTF
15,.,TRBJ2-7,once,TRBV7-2,TGTGCCAGCAGCTTAGAGTCTACTGCTTCCTACGAGCAGTACTTC,CASSLESTASYEQYF
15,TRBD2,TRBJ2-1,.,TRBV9,TGTGCCAGCAGCGGCTTAGCGGGAGCCTACAATGAGCAGTTCTTC,CASSGLAGAYNEQFF
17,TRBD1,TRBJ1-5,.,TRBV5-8,TGTGCCAGCAGCTTGTTACCGGACAGGGAGGAGGATCAGCCCCAGCATTTT,CASSLLPDREEDQPQHF
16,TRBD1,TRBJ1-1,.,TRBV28,TGTGTCACCCTAAAAGACAGGGGGCTAAGAGACACTGAAGCTTTCTTT,CVTLKDRGLRDTEAFF
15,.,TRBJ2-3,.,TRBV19,TGTGCCAGTAGTACCCTAGCGTTTTTCACAGATACGCAGTATTTT,CASSTLAFFTDTQYF
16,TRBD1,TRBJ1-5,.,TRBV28,TGTGCCAGCAGTCCACAGACAGGGGGGATCAATCAGCCCCAGCATTTT,CASSPQTGGINQPQHF
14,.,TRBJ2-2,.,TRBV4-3,TGCGCCAGCAGCCAAGATATAAACACCGGGGAGCTGTTTTTT,CASSQDINTGELFF
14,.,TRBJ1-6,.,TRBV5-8,TGTGCCAGCAGATTATCAGGGATTAATTCACCCCTCCACTTT,CASRLSGINSPLHF
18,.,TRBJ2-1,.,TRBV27,TGTGCCAGCAGTTCGGTGGCCCCACGGGACTCTTGGGGCGGAGAGCAGTTCTTC,CASSSVAPRDSWGGEQFF
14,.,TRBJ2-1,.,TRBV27,TGTGCCAGCAGGCCAGCTCTAGAGGTCTATGAGCAGTTCTTC,CASRPALEVYEQFF
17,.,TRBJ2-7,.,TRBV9,TGTGCCAGCAGCCCTGACAGCCGCCCTTCCTTCTCCTACGAGCAGTACTTC,CASSPDSRPSFSYEQYF
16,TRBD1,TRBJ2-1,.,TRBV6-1,TGTGCCAGCAGTGACAGGTTCAGGGACAGATACAATGAGCAGTTCTTC,CASSDRFRDRYNEQFF
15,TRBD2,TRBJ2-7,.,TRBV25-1,TGTGCCAGCAGGGACCCAGCGGGAGGGACCTACGAGCAGTACTTC,CASRDPAGGTYEQYF
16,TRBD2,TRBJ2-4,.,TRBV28,TGTGCCAGCAGTTTATTCGCGGGAGCGCCAAAAAACATTCAGTACTTC,CASSLFAGAPKNIQYF
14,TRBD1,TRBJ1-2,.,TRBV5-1,TGCGCCAGCAGCTGGGGACAGGGTTTGTATGGCTACACCTTC,CASSWGQGLYGYTF
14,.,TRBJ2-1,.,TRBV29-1,TGCAGCGTTGAAGTACAGGGTTCGTACAATGAGCAGTTCTTC,CSVEVQGSYNEQFF
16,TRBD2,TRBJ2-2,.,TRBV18,TGTGCCAGCTCGCCTGTAGCGGGAACGAACACCGGGGAGCTGTTTTTT,CASSPVAGTNTGELFF
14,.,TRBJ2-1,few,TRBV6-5,TGTGCCAGCAGTCCTATTGACTCCTACAATGAGCAGTTCTTC,CASSPIDSYNEQFF
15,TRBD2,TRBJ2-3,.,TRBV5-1,TGCGCCAGCAGCTTGAGAACTAGCGGGGCGGATACGCAGTATTTT,CASSLRTSGADTQYF
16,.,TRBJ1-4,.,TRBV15,TGTGCCACCAGCAGAACAGACGGGACTACATATGAAAAACTGTTTTTT,CATSRTDGTTYEKLFF
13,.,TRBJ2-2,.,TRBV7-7,TGTGCCAGCAGCCCGTCAACGGGGGGGGAGCTGTTTTTT,CASSPSTGGELFF
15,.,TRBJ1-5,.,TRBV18,TGTGCCAGCTCACCGCAGGTGGGGGCTAATCAGCCCCAGCATTTT,CASSPQVGANQPQHF
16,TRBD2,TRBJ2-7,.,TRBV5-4,TGTGCCAGTCGAGCCGGGACTAGCGGGAGGGAGGACGAGCAGTACTTC,CASRAGTSGREDEQYF
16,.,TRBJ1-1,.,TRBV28,TGTGCCAGCAGTTTAGGACCCAGGGGCTGGACGACTGAAGCTTTCTTT,CASSLGPRGWTTEAFF